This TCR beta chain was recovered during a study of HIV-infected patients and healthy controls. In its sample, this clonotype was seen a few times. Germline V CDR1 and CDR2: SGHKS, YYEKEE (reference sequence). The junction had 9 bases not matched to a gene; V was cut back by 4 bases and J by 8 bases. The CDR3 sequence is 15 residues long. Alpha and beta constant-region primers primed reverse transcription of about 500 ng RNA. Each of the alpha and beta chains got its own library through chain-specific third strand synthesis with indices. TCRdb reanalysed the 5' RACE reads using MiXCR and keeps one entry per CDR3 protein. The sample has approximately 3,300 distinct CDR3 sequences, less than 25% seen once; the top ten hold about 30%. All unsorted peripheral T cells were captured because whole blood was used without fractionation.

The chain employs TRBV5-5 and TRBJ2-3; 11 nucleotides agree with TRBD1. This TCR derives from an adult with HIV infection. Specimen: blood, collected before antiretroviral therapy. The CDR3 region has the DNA TGTGCCAGCAGCCTCCCGGGACAGGGGGTGGCTACGCAGTATTTT. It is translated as CASSLPGQGVATQYF.